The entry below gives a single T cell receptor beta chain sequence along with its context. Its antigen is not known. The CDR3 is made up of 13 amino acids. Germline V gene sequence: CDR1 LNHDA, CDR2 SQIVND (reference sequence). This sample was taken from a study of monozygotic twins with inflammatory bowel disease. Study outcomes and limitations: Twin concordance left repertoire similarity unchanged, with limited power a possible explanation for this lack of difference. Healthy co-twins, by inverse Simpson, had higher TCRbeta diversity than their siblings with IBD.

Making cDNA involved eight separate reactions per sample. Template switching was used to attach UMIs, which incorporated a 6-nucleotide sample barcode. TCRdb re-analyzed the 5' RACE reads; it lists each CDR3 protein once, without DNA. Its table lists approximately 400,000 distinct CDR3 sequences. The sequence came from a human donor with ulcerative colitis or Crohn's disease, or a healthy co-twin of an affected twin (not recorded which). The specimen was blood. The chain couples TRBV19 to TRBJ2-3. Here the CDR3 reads CASSTARGDTQYF.